Following are 3 T cell receptor beta chains from one sample sequenced in a study of blood T cell repertoires in COVID-19. The assay was immunoSEQ multiplex PCR, and TCRdb's table has in-frame clones only and misses some. The sample contains about 7,800 clones, 86% of which appear only once. Sequencing input: peripheral blood. The receptors were sampled from a woman between 55 and 75 years old with active COVID-19.

The V call is TRBV6-1, the J call TRBJ2-2; D is ambiguous. Between the trimmed V and J ends, which lost 8 bases and 8 bases, there was a span of 9 bases. Germline CDR1 reads MNHNS; CDR2 reads SASEGT. This CDR3 contains 11 residues. As DNA, the CDR3 is TGTGCCAGCGATAAGACAGGGGAGCTGTTTTTT. As protein: CASDKTGELFF.

The chain employs TRBV29-1 and TRBJ2-2; possible D gene TRBD1, 6 bases. Germline CDR1 SQVTM, CDR2 ANQGSEA. This CDR3 is 12 amino acids long. V lost 7 bases and J 5 bases, leaving 11 bases between the germline ends. The CDR3 loop reads CSGRTVTGELFF. In nucleotides, the CDR3 is TGCAGCGGGCGGACAGTAACCGGGGAGCTGTTTTTT.

The rearrangement joins TRBV24-1 to TRBJ1-5, with a tentative D call TRBD1 (5 bases). CDR3 length: 15 amino acids. Trimming stripped 5 bases from V and 2 bases from J, with 12 bases between. From germline, CDR1 is KGHDR and CDR2 SFDVKD. CDR3 sequence: CATSGPRVGNQPQHF. The DNA of the CDR3 is TGTGCCACCAGTGGCCCCAGGGTGGGCAATCAGCCCCAGCATTTT.